These 18 T cell receptor beta chains originate from one sample sequenced in a study of T cells in localized non-small cell lung cancer. TCRdb keeps only in-frame clones here, not all; method: immunoSEQ multiplex PCR. The data show approximately 72,000 clones, just under 85% seen once. The sample consisted of peripheral blood, taken before any cancer treatment. The receptors here all came from a female donor at least 60 years old with stage I lung adenocarcinoma.

The V call is TRBV5-1, the J call TRBJ2-3; either TRBD1 or TRBD2 may fit D (5 bases each). CDR3 length equals 13 residues. The V end lost 2 bases, the J end lost 6 bases, and 10 bases lay between the germline ends. The germline V gene has CDR1 SGHRS and CDR2 YFSETQ. The CDR3, as DNA: TGCGCCAGCAGCTTATCGGGGCGGGATACGCAGTATTTT. Translated: CASSLSGRDTQYF.

The rearrangement uses TRBV2 and TRBJ2-5, with 7 bases matching TRBD1. CDR3 length: 16 amino acids. Germline values: CDR1 SNHLY, CDR2 FYNNEI. The J segment lost 4 bases and the V segment lost 7 bases, leaving 15 bases of the junction unmatched. The CDR3 region is CASISGPTGVTETQYF. The CDR3 nucleotides read TGTGCCAGCATTTCAGGTCCCACAGGGGTGACAGAGACCCAGTACTTC.

This clone was picked up one time. This chain links TRBV5-1 with TRBJ1-1, with 7 bases identical to TRBD1. The germline gives CDR1 SGHRS, CDR2 YFSETQ. V gave up 6 bases and J gave up 5 bases; unmatched junction bases: 13. This CDR3 contains 15 residues. The CDR3 nucleotides are TGCGCCAGCAACTCACGGGACAGCCTACTAACTGAAGCTTTCTTT. It yields the protein CASNSRDSLLTEAFF.

As regards this clone: Only one base separates this from a far larger clonotype, so it likely reflects a read error. The chain uses TRBV5-1 and TRBJ1-4, with D possibly TRBD1 on 5 matching bases. The V end was cut by 2 bases, the J end by 8 bases, with 19 bases between. Germline V gives CDR1 SGHRS, CDR2 YFSETQ. The CDR3 spans 16 residues. CDR3 residues: CASSLGHSWAGEKLFF. The CDR3 DNA reads as TGCGCCAGCAGCTTAGGCCACAGCTGGGCAGGGGAAAAACTGTTTTTT.

Only one count was recorded for this clone. The chain has TRBV6-9 and TRBJ2-5; 7 positions agree with TRBD2. The CDR3 is 13 amino acids. The trim removed 6 bases at V and 5 bases at J, leaving 6 bases unmatched. Germline CDR1 MNHGY, CDR2 SVAAGI. Written as DNA, the CDR3 is TGTGCCAGCAGACGGGGACTACGGGAGACCCAGTACTTC. Its translation is CASRRGLRETQYF.

The chain links TRBV5-4 to TRBJ1-6; D is uncertain. The CDR3 loop spans 11 amino acids. V was cut by 9 bases and J by 7 bases, with 8 bases left in between. Germline V gives CDR1 SGHNT, CDR2 YYREEE (reference sequence). CDR3 nucleotide sequence: TGTGCCACCCAACAGAATTCACCCCTCCACTTT. This gives the protein CATQQNSPLHF.

DNA for the CDR3: TGTGCCAGCAGTGCAAGACAGAGCGGCTATGGCTACACCTTC. Translating it yields CASSARQSGYGYTF. V is TRBV6-5 and J is TRBJ1-2; D is possibly TRBD1 (5 bases). CDR1 and CDR2 from the germline V gene are MNHEY and SVGAGI. The CDR3 consists of 14 residues. V was cut by 5 bases and J by 4 bases, with 14 bases left in between.

V usage is TRBV5-1 and J usage is TRBJ1-1; a possible D gene is TRBD1 (6 bases). The CDR3 runs 14 residues. The V gene's germline CDR1 is SGHRS and CDR2 YFSETQ. The V gene lost 6 bases and the J gene lost 2 bases, with 14 bases spanning the gap. In DNA, the CDR3 is TGCGCCAGCACCCCGTATGGGGGCAACACTGAAGCTTTCTTT. As protein: CASTPYGGNTEAFF.

The chain links TRBV2 to TRBJ2-2; D ambiguous. The germline CDR1 and CDR2 sequences are SNHLY and FYNNEI. V was pared by 5 bases and J by 3 bases, with 4 bases between. The length of the CDR3 is 12 residues. CDR3 sequence: CASSLDTGELFF. In nucleotides, the CDR3 is TGTGCCAGCAGTCTCGACACCGGGGAGCTGTTTTTT.

This clone was counted only a few times. The chain combines TRBV5-6 with TRBJ2-2; the D is unclear. V was shortened by 2 bases and J by 9 bases, with 5 bases between the two germline ends. Germline V CDR1 and CDR2: SGHDT, YYEEEE. CDR3 length: 11 residues. The CDR3 region has the DNA TGTGCCAGCAGCTTTCGACGGGAGCTGTTTTTT. It is translated as CASSFRRELFF.

J is TRBJ2-7 and V is TRBV11-2, with D hard to call. The CDR3 contains 11 residues. CDR1 is SGHAT and CDR2 is FQNNGV in the germline V gene. Trimming took off 1 base at V and 5 bases at J, with 3 bases between the two ends. The CDR3 is CASSLADEQYF. CDR3 DNA sequence: TGTGCCAGCAGCTTAGCGGACGAGCAGTACTTC.

This clone was found once. The gene calls are TRBV9 and TRBJ1-3, with D unclear. The V end lost 2 bases, the J end lost 0 bases, and 6 bases lay between the germline ends. The CDR3 is 14 amino acids. CDR1 is SGDLS, CDR2 YYNGEE, per germline. Written as DNA, the CDR3 is TGTGCCAGCAGCGTTGACTACTCTGGAAACACCATATATTTT. It translates to CASSVDYSGNTIYF. Using reference TRBV9 and TRBJ1-3 for the parts outside the CDR3, the full variable domain is DSGVTQTPKHLITATGQRVTLRCSPRSGDLSVYWYQQSLDQGLQFLIQYYNGEERAKGNILERFSAQQFPDLHSELNLSSLELGDSALYFCASSVDYSGNTIYFGEGSWLTVV.

This chain uses TRBV18 with TRBJ2-7; D is ambiguous. Germline assignment: CDR1 KGHSH and CDR2 LQKENI. CDR3 length: 13 amino acids. Trimming took 2 bases from V and 2 from J, leaving 7 bases between them. The CDR3 DNA is TGTGCCAGCTCACCAGGGCAGACCTACGAGCAGTACTTC. Residues: CASSPGQTYEQYF.

This chain connects TRBV6-5 to TRBJ2-3; 9 bases agree with TRBD2. CDR3 length equals 15 residues. V lost 2 bases and J lost 5; bases outside the gene matches: 5. CDR1 and CDR2 (germline): MNHEY, SVGAGI. CDR3 region: CASSYSGRIGDTQYF. Here the CDR3 DNA reads TGTGCCAGCAGTTACAGCGGGAGGATTGGAGATACGCAGTATTTT.

The sample holds one count of this clone. The chain uses TRBV5-4 and TRBJ2-3; 8 bases map to TRBD2. V lost 3 bases, J lost 1 base, and 4 bases stayed unmatched. The V gene's germline CDR1 is SGHNT and CDR2 YYREEE (reference sequence). This CDR3 has 15 residues. The CDR3 region is CASSSGGDGTDTQYF. The CDR3 region has the DNA TGTGCCAGCAGCTCCGGGGGGGACGGCACAGATACGCAGTATTTT.

CDR3 bases: TGCGCCAGCAGCCTAGGCAGGGGGAACTACGAGCAGTACTTC. Translating it yields CASSLGRGNYEQYF. V usage is TRBV4-1 and J usage is TRBJ2-7; 7 bases are a match to TRBD1. The J segment lost 3 bases and the V segment lost 4 bases, leaving 6 bases of the junction unmatched. Germline CDR1 is MGHRA and CDR2 is YSYEKL. The CDR3 covers 14 residues.

The V and J genes are TRBV28 and TRBJ1-2; D unresolved. The CDR3 spans 12 residues. Trimming stripped 5 bases from V and 7 bases from J, with 11 bases between. In germline, CDR1 is MDHEN, CDR2 SYDVKM. CDR3 bases: TGTGCCAGCAGTCCGGCGATCTTTGGCTACACCTTC. Protein: CASSPAIFGYTF.

The chain links TRBV4-1 to TRBJ2-2; a weak D match, TRBD2 (5 bases). Trimming took off 8 bases at V and 4 bases at J, with 14 bases between the two ends. The CDR3 contains 14 residues. CDR1 is MGHRA and CDR2 is YSYEKL in the germline V gene. In nucleotides, the CDR3 is TGCGCCAGCCGAGGAGGAGAAGGCACCGGGGAGCTGTTTTTT. Amino acid sequence: CASRGGEGTGELFF.